One sample yielded the 30 T cell receptor beta chains listed below, sequenced in a study of blood T cell repertoires in COVID-19. Data came from immunoSEQ multiplex PCR; TCRdb stores just in-frame clones and leaves some out. The table lists 160,000 or so clones, around 80% of them singletons. The sequencing sample was made of peripheral blood. Receptors were obtained from a woman between 45 and 65 years old with acute or convalescent COVID-19.

The chain joins TRBV7-2 to TRBJ1-4; D gene ambiguous. CDR3 length equals 13 residues. CDR1 SGHTA and CDR2 FQGNSA come from the germline V gene. Trimming took off 3 bases at V and 8 bases at J, with 10 bases between the two ends. The CDR3, as DNA: TGTGCCAGCAGCTTGGGCCTGTCCGAAAAACTGTTTTTT. This translates into CASSLGLSEKLFF.

This sequence joins TRBV6-2 or TRBV6-3 and TRBJ2-7; TRBD1 is a possible D gene (6 bases). The CDR3 contains 16 residues. Trimming took 0 bases from V and 7 from J, leaving 19 bases between them. Germline-derived CDR1 and CDR2 are MNHEY and SVGEGT. The CDR3 sequence is CASSYSSLAPTGEQYF. The CDR3 nucleotides are TGTGCCAGCAGTTACTCGTCTCTGGCGCCTACAGGGGAGCAGTACTTC.

The rearrangement joins TRBV10-3 to TRBJ1-2; D may be TRBD1 (6 bases). V was shortened by 10 bases and J by 0 bases, with 12 bases between the two germline ends. CDR1 ENHRY and CDR2 SYGVKD come from the germline V gene. The length of the CDR3 is 13 residues. The CDR3 nucleotides are TGTGCCACCGGACAGAGCTCTAACTATGGCTACACCTTC. This gives the protein CATGQSSNYGYTF.

This chain joins TRBV10-3 and TRBJ2-1; 9 bases agree with TRBD2. CDR3 length: 13 residues. The V and J ends lost 3 bases and 10 bases, in that order; junction bases with no gene match: 4. The germline V gene encodes CDR1 ENHRY and CDR2 SYGVKD. The CDR3 sequence: CAISERAGGEQFF. Written as DNA, the CDR3 is TGTGCCATCAGTGAAAGGGCGGGGGGGGAGCAGTTCTTC.

The chain links TRBV7-6 to TRBJ1-2; D gene ambiguous. The germline V gene encodes CDR1 SGHVS and CDR2 FNYEAQ. The CDR3 covers 15 residues. Trimming stripped 1 base from V and 2 bases from J, with 11 bases between. Here the CDR3 DNA reads TGTGCCAGCAGCTTAGAGGCGGGCAGGAACTATGGCTACACCTTC. The encoded protein is CASSLEAGRNYGYTF.

For the CDR3, the DNA is TGTGCCAGCAGTTCGGACATGCAGCCCCAGCATTTT. Protein: CASSSDMQPQHF. This chain uses TRBV2 with TRBJ1-5, with D perhaps matching TRBD1 (5 bases). Trimming shortened V by 5 bases and J by 7 bases, and 9 bases separated the two germline ends. The CDR3 covers 12 residues. Germline V CDR1 and CDR2: SNHLY, FYNNEI.

The chain recombines TRBV13 with TRBJ1-3; D not resolved. Germline CDR1 reads PRHDT; CDR2 reads FYEKMQ (reference sequence). With 0 bases removed from V and 2 bases from J, the gap between germline ends came to 5 bases. CDR3 length equals 14 residues. CDR3 nucleotide sequence: TGTGCCAGCAGCTTAGGCGTAGCTGGAAACACCATATATTTT. This codes for CASSLGVAGNTIYF.

This clone appeared a single time. The V call is TRBV7-8, the J call TRBJ1-1; 7 bases are shared with TRBD1. The germline V gene has CDR1 SGHVS and CDR2 FQNEAQ. J lost 4 bases, V lost 1 base, and 3 bases had no gene match. The length of the CDR3 is 14 residues. The CDR3 sequence: CASSLVRQGTEAFF. DNA for the CDR3: TGTGCCAGCAGCTTAGTCAGACAGGGCACTGAAGCTTTCTTT.

The V gene is TRBV7-2, the J gene TRBJ1-3; D is unclear. Germline V lookup: CDR1 SGHTA, CDR2 FQGNSA. Trimming removed 3 bases at V and 0 bases at J, with 3 bases between. The CDR3 runs to 13 residues. Written as DNA, the CDR3 is TGTGCCAGCAGCTTTAACTCTGGAAACACCATATATTTT. This encodes CASSFNSGNTIYF.

This chain joins TRBV7-2 and TRBJ2-1; unclear D gene. Trimming shortened V by 8 bases and J by 3 bases, and 17 bases separated the two germline ends. Germline loops: CDR1 SGHTA, CDR2 FQGNSA. The CDR3 length is 15 residues. CDR3 sequence (DNA): TGTGCCAGCGGTCCCACTAAACCCATCTACAATGAGCAGTTCTTC. Translated: CASGPTKPIYNEQFF.

This chain links TRBV5-1 with TRBJ1-3; D remains unclear. The CDR3 covers 16 residues. Germline CDR1 and CDR2: SGHRS and YFSETQ. Trimming removed 4 bases at V and 0 bases at J, with 14 bases between. The CDR3 is CASSPRPPNSGNTIYF. The DNA for the CDR3 is TGCGCCAGCAGCCCCAGGCCTCCGAACTCTGGAAACACCATATATTTT.

This chain joins TRBV20-1 and TRBJ2-7, with TRBD2 matching 7 bases. V trimming: 3 bases; J trimming: 5 bases; junction bases outside the gene matches: 10. The CDR3 spans 14 residues. The germline CDR1 and CDR2 sequences are DFQATT and SNEGSKA (reference sequence). For the CDR3, the DNA is TGCAGTGCTAGTGGGGTCTTGGGGGGGGACGAGCAGTACTTC. It translates to CSASGVLGGDEQYF.

V is TRBV21-1 and J is TRBJ2-3; no check of the table's D call, TRBD2, against the DNA was made. TRBV21-1 is a listed pseudogene. This CDR3 has 18 amino acids. This CDR3 reads CASSKRRYTAETTDTQYF. CDR3 bases: TGTGCCAGCAGCAAAAGAAGGTATACGGCGGAGACCACAGATACGCAGTATTTT.

This clone was observed a handful of times. The gene calls are TRBV7-2 and TRBJ2-5; D not resolved. The CDR3 has 13 residues. V was cut by 2 bases and J by 5 bases, with 9 bases left in between. In germline, CDR1 is SGHTA, CDR2 FQGNSA. In nucleotides, the CDR3 is TGTGCCAGCAGCTTATTTGACGGGGAGACCCAGTACTTC. Translation gives CASSLFDGETQYF.

The chain combines TRBV2 with TRBJ1-5, with a possible D match to TRBD1 (5 bases). CDR3 size: 14 residues. V was trimmed by 7 bases and J by 0 bases, leaving 10 bases between them. Germline CDR1 is SNHLY and CDR2 is FYNNEI. DNA of the CDR3: TGTGCCAGCACGGGGGGAAATAGCAATCAGCCCCAGCATTTT. It encodes CASTGGNSNQPQHF.

The CDR3 DNA is TGTGCCAGTAGTACCAGTTACCGCAGGGGCACCGGGGAGCTGTTTTTT. Its translation is CASSTSYRRGTGELFF. This rearrangement joins TRBV19 to TRBJ2-2, with a tentative D call TRBD1 (6 bases). The length of the CDR3 is 16 residues. V lost 4 bases and J 4 bases, leaving 16 bases between the germline ends. Germline V gene sequence: CDR1 LNHDA, CDR2 SQIVND (reference sequence).

The genes are TRBV7-8 and TRBJ2-1; 12 bases are shared with TRBD2. Unmatched junction bases numbered 8, after V lost 4 bases and J lost 4 bases. There are 17 residues in the CDR3. Germline CDR1 and CDR2: SGHVS and FQNEAQ. CDR3 DNA sequence: TGTGCCAGCAGCTATCTAGCGGGGGGGCTCAGTTACAATGAGCAGTTCTTC. Protein: CASSYLAGGLSYNEQFF.

This chain links TRBV7-2 with TRBJ2-5; 10 bases align to TRBD2. Germline V CDR1 and CDR2: SGHTA, FQGNSA. The CDR3 consists of 15 residues. J gave up 1 base and V 5 bases, and 4 bases lay outside the gene matches. The CDR3 DNA is TGTGCCAGCAGCGCCCTAGCGGGAGTCCAAGAGACCCAGTACTTC. Translating it yields CASSALAGVQETQYF.

This clone was recorded once. The chain couples TRBV6-4 to TRBJ2-2, with TRBD1 identical over 7 bases. The CDR3 has 14 residues. Germline values: CDR1 MRHNA, CDR2 SNTAGT. J lost 4 bases, V lost 6 bases, and 5 bases had no gene match. The DNA for the CDR3 is TGTGCCAGCAGCGTAAGACAGGGCACCGGGGAGCTGTTTTTT. This gives the protein CASSVRQGTGELFF.

The genes are TRBV7-8 and TRBJ2-5; 8 bases are a match to TRBD1. CDR1 and CDR2 from the germline V gene are SGHVS and FQNEAQ. This CDR3 has 15 amino acids. V was clipped by 5 bases and J by 2 bases; unmatched bases: 7. The CDR3 nucleotides are TGTGCCAGCAGCCAATCCGGGACAGGACAAGAGACCCAGTACTTC. It yields the protein CASSQSGTGQETQYF.

The chain carries TRBV5-1 and TRBJ2-1, with 7 bases identical to TRBD1. The CDR3 consists of 15 residues. Germline values: CDR1 SGHRS, CDR2 YFSETQ. V lost 3 bases to trimming and J lost 2 bases; unmatched junction nucleotides: 5. This CDR3 reads CASSSQGVAYNEQFF. CDR3 coding DNA: TGCGCCAGCAGCTCCCAGGGGGTCGCCTACAATGAGCAGTTCTTC.

The rearrangement joins TRBV6-2 or TRBV6-3 to TRBJ1-2, with 7 bases fitting TRBD1. Germline V lookup: CDR1 MNHEY, CDR2 SVGEGT. This CDR3 comprises 13 residues. The V gene end was trimmed by 7 bases and the J gene end by 4 bases; junction bases not matched to a gene: 6. CDR3 protein: CASTPGGGYGYTF. CDR3 nucleotides: TGTGCCAGCACCCCAGGGGGGGGCTATGGCTACACCTTC.

This CDR3 is CASRSTGLVRSYNEQFF. The CDR3 coding sequence is TGTGCCAGTAGGTCAACAGGGCTAGTTCGAAGCTACAATGAGCAGTTCTTC. The V gene is TRBV19, the J gene TRBJ2-1; TRBD1 might be the D (6 bases). V lost 6 bases and J 3 bases, leaving 21 bases between the germline ends. CDR1 and CDR2 from the germline V gene are LNHDA and SQIVND (reference sequence). CDR3 length equals 17 residues.

This rearrangement joins TRBV6-5 to TRBJ1-5; TRBD1 agrees at 7 bases. The germline V gene encodes CDR1 MNHEY and CDR2 SVGAGI. The length of the CDR3 is 13 residues. V gave up 5 bases and J gave up 8 bases; unmatched junction bases: 6. The CDR3 nucleotides are TGTGCCAGCAGTACTCGACAGGGCAAGCCCCAGCATTTT. Residues: CASSTRQGKPQHF.

This rearrangement joins TRBV14 to TRBJ2-1, with 10 bases aligning to TRBD1. Germline V gives CDR1 SGHDN, CDR2 FVKESK. There are 17 residues in the CDR3. Germline trimming cut 5 bases from V and 5 bases from J; bases unmatched to any gene: 12. In DNA, the CDR3 is TGTGCCAGCAGCTCATATACCGGGACAGGGGCAAACAATGAGCAGTTCTTC. Protein: CASSSYTGTGANNEQFF.

The chain combines TRBV2 with TRBJ1-2; no reliable D call. Germline V lookup: CDR1 SNHLY, CDR2 FYNNEI. The CDR3 runs to 12 residues. V dropped 7 bases and J dropped 5 bases, with 11 bases sitting between them. CDR3 sequence: CASNREQYGYTF. CDR3 DNA: TGTGCCAGCAACCGGGAACAATATGGCTACACCTTC.

This chain uses TRBV9 with TRBJ1-2; a weak D match, TRBD1 (6 bases). V was trimmed by 0 bases and J by 0 bases, leaving 15 bases between them. Germline lookup yields CDR1 SGDLS and CDR2 YYNGEE. The CDR3 sequence is 17 residues long. CDR3 DNA sequence: TGTGCCAGCAGCGTAGGAGGCAGGGGCCAAGCTAACTATGGCTACACCTTC. It yields the protein CASSVGGRGQANYGYTF.

This chain uses TRBV24-1 with TRBJ2-2, with TRBD1 matching over 8 bases. Germline CDR1 is KGHDR and CDR2 is SFDVKD. With 3 bases clipped from V and 4 bases from J, the junction kept 3 bases outside the gene matches. CDR3 length equals 15 residues. The CDR3 here is CATSDPGQGTGELFF. The DNA for the CDR3 is TGTGCCACCAGTGATCCTGGACAGGGCACCGGGGAGCTGTTTTTT.

The chain employs TRBV11-2 and TRBJ1-5; D is possibly TRBD1 (5 bases). The length of the CDR3 is 14 residues. The V gene lost 0 bases and the J gene lost 7 bases, with 10 bases spanning the gap. Germline V gene lookup returns CDR1 SGHAT and CDR2 FQNNGV. CDR3: CASSLEGGLQPQHF. CDR3 bases: TGTGCCAGCAGCTTAGAGGGGGGACTGCAGCCCCAGCATTTT.

DNA of the CDR3: TGTGCCAGCAGTGATTTGGACAGGGGGAACACCGGGGAGCTGTTTTTT. Residues: CASSDLDRGNTGELFF. This rearrangement joins TRBV2 to TRBJ2-2, with TRBD1 matching over 9 bases. V was clipped by 3 bases and J by 1 base; unmatched bases: 3. This CDR3 has 16 residues. In germline, CDR1 is SNHLY, CDR2 FYNNEI.